The subject of this entry is one TCR beta chain. This sample was included in a study of T cell changes during pregnancy in multiple sclerosis. Trimming cost V 2 bases and J 5 bases; bases outside gene matches: 7. In germline, CDR1 is SGDLS, CDR2 YYNGEE. The CDR3 is 15 residues long. Generated by immunoSEQ multiplex PCR, the TCRdb table keeps only in-frame clones and is missing some. Of about 86,000 clones in the sample, under 95% were seen once. The chain uses TRBV9 and TRBJ2-7; 10 positions agree with TRBD2. The clonotype originates from a female donor in good health, enrolled as a control in a pregnancy study. This material consisted of peripheral blood, taken in the first trimester of pregnancy. CDR3: CASSVSLAGAHEQYF. In DNA form, the CDR3 reads TGTGCCAGCAGCGTCTCCCTAGCGGGGGCACACGAGCAGTACTTC.